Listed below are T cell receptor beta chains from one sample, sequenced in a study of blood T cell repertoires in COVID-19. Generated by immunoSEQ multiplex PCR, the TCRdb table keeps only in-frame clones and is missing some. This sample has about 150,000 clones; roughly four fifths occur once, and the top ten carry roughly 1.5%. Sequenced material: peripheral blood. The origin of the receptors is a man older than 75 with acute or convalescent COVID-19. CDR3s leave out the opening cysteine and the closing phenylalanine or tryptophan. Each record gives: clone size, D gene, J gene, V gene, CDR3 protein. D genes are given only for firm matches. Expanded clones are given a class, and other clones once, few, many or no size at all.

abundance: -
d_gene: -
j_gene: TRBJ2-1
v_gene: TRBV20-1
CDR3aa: SARYNEQF

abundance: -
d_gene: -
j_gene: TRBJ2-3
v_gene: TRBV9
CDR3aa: ASSGQVLSTDTQY

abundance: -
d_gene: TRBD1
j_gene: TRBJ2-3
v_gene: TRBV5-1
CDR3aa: ASSLGTVTDTQY

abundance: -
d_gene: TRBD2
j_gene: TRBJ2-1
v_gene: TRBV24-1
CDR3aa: ATSINGGAGEQF

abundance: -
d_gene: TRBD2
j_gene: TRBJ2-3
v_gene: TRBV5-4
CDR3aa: ASSMGLQDTQY

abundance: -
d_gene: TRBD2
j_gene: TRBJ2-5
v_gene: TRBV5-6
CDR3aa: ASSFWAPGGETQY

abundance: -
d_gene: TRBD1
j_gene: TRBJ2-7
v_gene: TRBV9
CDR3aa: ASSAPRTGGFYEQY

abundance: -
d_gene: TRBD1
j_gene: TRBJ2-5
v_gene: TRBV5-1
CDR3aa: ASAGTGVGQETQY

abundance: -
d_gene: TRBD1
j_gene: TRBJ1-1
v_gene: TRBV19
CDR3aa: ASSIRDSTEAF

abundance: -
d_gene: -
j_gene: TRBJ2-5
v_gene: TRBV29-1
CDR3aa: SVDRGMGETQY

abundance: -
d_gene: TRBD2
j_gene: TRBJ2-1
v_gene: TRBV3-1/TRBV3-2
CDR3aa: ASSQLQTSGSYNEQF

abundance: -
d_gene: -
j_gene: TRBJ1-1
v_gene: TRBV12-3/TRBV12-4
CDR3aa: ASSLGANTEAF

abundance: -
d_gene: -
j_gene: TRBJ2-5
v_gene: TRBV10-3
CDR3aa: ATSPGGFGETQY

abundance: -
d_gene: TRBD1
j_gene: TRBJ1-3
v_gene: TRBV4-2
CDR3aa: ASSQGDSGYENSGNTIY

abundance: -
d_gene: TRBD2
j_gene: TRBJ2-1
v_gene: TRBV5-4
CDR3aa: ASSLAGDSGALSYNEQF

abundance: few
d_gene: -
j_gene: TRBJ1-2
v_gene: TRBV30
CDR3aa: ACPLPGGGYT

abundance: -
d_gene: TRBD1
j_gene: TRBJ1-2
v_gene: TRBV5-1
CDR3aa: ASSPDRASANYGYT

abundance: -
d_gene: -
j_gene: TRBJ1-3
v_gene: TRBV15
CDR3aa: ATSRVFGNRAPGNTIY

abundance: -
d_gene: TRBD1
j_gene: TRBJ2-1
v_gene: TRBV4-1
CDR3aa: ASSQWTGFRNEQF

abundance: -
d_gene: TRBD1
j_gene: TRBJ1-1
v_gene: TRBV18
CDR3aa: ASSPPGQGGTEAF

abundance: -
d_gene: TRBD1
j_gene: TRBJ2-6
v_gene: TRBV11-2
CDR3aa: ASSLWTGGSSGANVLT

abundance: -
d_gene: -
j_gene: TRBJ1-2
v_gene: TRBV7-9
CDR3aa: ASSGSGGGSFGYT